This T cell receptor (beta chain) emerged from a study of tumor-infiltrating lymphocytes in localized non-small cell lung cancer. Study-wide background: Resected tumor was paired with non-adjacent uninvolved lung from the same patient.

This table comes from immunoSEQ multiplex PCR, and its TCRdb copy is limited to in-frame clones, with some not included. Among some 13,000 clones listed, approximately 74% were seen once. From germline, CDR1 is MGHDK and CDR2 SYGVNS. The CDR3 length is 15 residues. The germline V and J ends were trimmed by 1 base and 3 bases, with 10 bases remaining between them. Sequencing was done on a sample of uninvolved lung tissue not adjacent to the tumor. This TCR was recovered from a human donor with non-small cell lung cancer. V is TRBV25-1 and J is TRBJ1-5; perhaps TRBD1 as D (6 bases). In DNA, the CDR3 is TGTGCCAGCAGTGAATCGGGGGCTCCCAATCAGCCCCAGCATTTT. Translation: CASSESGAPNQPQHF. Drawing the rest from reference TRBV25-1 and TRBJ1-5, the complete variable domain is EADIYQTPRYLVIGTGKKITLECSQTMGHDKMYWYQQDPGMELHLIHYSYGVNSTEKGDLSSESTVSRIRTEHFPLTLESARPSHTSQYLCASSESGAPNQPQHFGDGTRLSIL.